This T cell receptor beta chain is drawn from a study of blood T cell repertoires in COVID-19. Study summary: Collection of acute and convalescent COVID-19 samples took place in the United States, Italy and Spain. The analysed material was cDNA or gDNA that came from T cells, B-cell-depleted T cells, or PBMCs.

This CDR3 contains 15 residues. Trimming pared 7 bases from V and 3 bases from J, leaving 16 bases between. Germline CDR1 MNHEY, CDR2 SVGAGI. In the authors' workflow: The authors estimated nucleated cell counts from reference gene primer amplification. Data came from immunoSEQ multiplex PCR; TCRdb stores just in-frame clones and leaves some out. That table supplies the V and J calls and clone size; D and trimming were determined from the DNA. The sample comprises about 140,000 clones, 75% to 90% of which are singletons, and 3.5% to 5% rests with the top ten. This sequence was found in a woman of 80 years or more with acute or convalescent COVID-19. The genes are TRBV6-5 and TRBJ2-1; tentatively, D is TRBD2 (6 bases). Input material: peripheral blood. CDR3 in amino acids: CASKNRGGRYNEQFF. The CDR3 coding sequence is TGTGCCAGCAAAAACCGGGGAGGACGCTACAATGAGCAGTTCTTC.